The clone carrying this T cell receptor (beta chain) was detected many times. Its antigen remains unidentified. The authors took PBMCs from roughly 9.5 ml fresh peripheral blood. The entry originates in a study of T cells in Graves' hyperthyroidism and ophthalmopathy. The study, taken as a whole, reports: Most expanded thyroid clonotypes above 0.001 recurred in blood. By a 13 V-J model, ophthalmopathy was set apart from stable hyperthyroidism.

The CDR3 extends over 12 amino acids. V lost 1 base to trimming and J lost 4 bases, with 7 bases between them. Looked up from germline, CDR1 is DFQATT and CDR2 is SNEGSKA (reference sequence). The TCR beta CDR3 regions underwent amplification using RNA transcripts as the source. First-round RT-PCR with HTBI primers amplified the TCR CDR3 region. TCRdb recomputed calls from the multiplex PCR reads with MiXCR, one row per CDR3 protein. The table lists around 300,000 distinct CDR3 sequences, 20% to 25% of them singletons. This clonotype was obtained from a man aged 30 to 45 with Graves' ophthalmopathy. The chain couples TRBV20-1 to TRBJ2-5; unclear D gene. What was sequenced was blood. The CDR3 here is CSARGLGETQYF. The CDR3 DNA sequence: TGCAGTGCTAGAGGTCTAGGAGAGACCCAGTACTTC.